Following are 18 T cell receptor beta chains from one sample sequenced in a study of beta chain features in type 1 diabetes. The study reverse transcribed the entire isolated RNA, so it sequenced expressed TCRB transcripts. Clones were sequenced by immunoSEQ multiplex PCR, and TCRdb holds only the in-frame ones, with some missing. The table includes hundreds of thousands of clones, around 15% detected once. Sequenced: central memory CD4+ T cells from blood. The source is a man aged 25-45 years in good health.

This clone appeared a few times. The chain uses TRBV19 and TRBJ2-3, with a weak D call TRBD2 (5 bases). Germline lookup yields CDR1 LNHDA and CDR2 SQIVND (reference sequence). Trimming removed 3 bases from V and 3 bases from J, with 16 bases in between. CDR3 size: 16 residues. CDR3 region: CASSIGVGEGTDTQYF. CDR3 nucleotides: TGTGCCAGTAGTATTGGAGTTGGCGAGGGTACAGATACGCAGTATTTT. The full variable domain, completed using reference TRBV19 and TRBJ2-3, is DGGITQSPKYLFRKEGQNVTLSCEQNLNHDAMYWYRQDPGQGLRLIYYSQIVNDFQKGDIAEGYSVSREKKESFPLTVTSAQKNPTAFYLCASSIGVGEGTDTQYFGPGTRLTVL.

This clone came up many times. The chain employs TRBV5-6 and TRBJ2-2; 7 bases are shared with TRBD2. The CDR3 is made up of 16 amino acids. V gave up 2 bases and J gave up 0 bases; unmatched junction bases: 4. Germline CDR1 SGHDT, CDR2 YYEEEE. CDR3 sequence: CASSLRSGANTGELFF. The DNA for the CDR3 is TGTGCCAGCAGCTTAAGGAGCGGGGCGAACACCGGGGAGCTGTTTTTT.

This clone was observed many times. This rearrangement joins TRBV7-8 to TRBJ2-2; no clear D gene. Trimming cost V 5 bases and J 6 bases, with 10 bases left between them. The CDR3 length is 13 residues. Per the germline V gene, CDR1 is SGHVS and CDR2 is FQNEAQ. CDR3 DNA sequence: TGTGCCAGCAGCCAGGAATTCGCCGGGGAGCTGTTTTTT. Translating it yields CASSQEFAGELFF. The whole variable domain, remainder taken from reference TRBV7-8 and TRBJ2-2, is GAGVSQSPRYKVAKRGQDVALRCDPISGHVSLFWYQQALGQGPEFLTYFQNEAQLDKSGLPSDRFFAERPEGSVSTLKIQRTQQEDSAVYLCASSQEFAGELFFGEGSRLTVL.

V usage is TRBV5-1 and J usage is TRBJ1-1; the D is unclear. Germline V gene sequence: CDR1 SGHRS, CDR2 YFSETQ. The V gene lost 2 bases and the J gene lost 2 bases, with 10 bases spanning the gap. The CDR3 length is 14 residues. CDR3 sequence: CASSFYGKNTEAFF. The CDR3 DNA reads TGCGCCAGCAGCTTTTACGGAAAAAACACTGAAGCTTTCTTT.

V usage is TRBV6-5 and J usage is TRBJ1-3; the D is unclear. CDR1 is MNHEY and CDR2 is SVGAGI in the germline V gene. The CDR3 contains 13 residues. Trimming stripped 6 bases from V and 4 bases from J, with 10 bases between. CDR3 sequence (DNA): TGTGCCAGCAGCTTAAAGCCGGGAAACACCATATATTTT. Residues: CASSLKPGNTIYF.

This clone has just a few counts. A far larger clone is just one base off, so this is likely a read error. The sample carries other DNA sequences with the same CDR3. The rearrangement joins TRBV5-4 to TRBJ1-1, with D maybe TRBD1 (5 bases). The germline V gene has CDR1 SGHNT and CDR2 YYREEE (reference sequence). V was clipped by 2 bases and J by 5 bases, with 10 bases between them. The CDR3 totals 13 residues. For the CDR3, the DNA is TGTGCCAGCAGCTTAGGGGCGGGGACTGAAGCTTTCTTT. Protein product: CASSLGAGTEAFF.

This clone was recorded many times. The chain uses TRBV27 and TRBJ2-5; 7 bases map to TRBD2. This CDR3 is 15 amino acids long. Germline CDR1 is MNHEY and CDR2 is SMNVEV (reference sequence). The V gene end was trimmed by 4 bases and the J gene end by 0 bases; junction bases not matched to a gene: 5. The DNA of the CDR3 is TGTGCCAGCAGTTCGAGTAGCGGGTACCAAGAGACCCAGTACTTC. It specifies CASSSSSGYQETQYF.

This clone occurred a few times. The junction and the germline gene differ at one end; a read error may be behind it. The chain employs TRBV7-2 and TRBJ2-7, with TRBD1 identical over 8 bases. The CDR3 covers 13 residues. CDR1 is SGHTA, CDR2 FQGNSA, per germline. CDR3 coding DNA: TGCGCCAGCAGTCCGAGGACAGGGCACGAGCAGTACTTC. Translating it yields CASSPRTGHEQYF.

The chain has TRBV20-1 and TRBJ2-7; 7 bases line up with TRBD1. The V gene end was trimmed by 5 bases and the J gene end by 3 bases; junction bases not matched to a gene: 1. The CDR3 length is 11 residues. Germline assignment: CDR1 DFQATT and CDR2 SNEGSKA (reference sequence). CDR3 DNA: TGCAGTGCTTGGACAGGCTACGAGCAGTACTTC. Its protein product is CSAWTGYEQYF.

This clone came up a few times. V and J are TRBV6-6 and TRBJ2-1, with 8 bases lining up with TRBD2. After removal of 8 bases from V and 2 bases from J, the junction contained 5 bases not matched to a gene. Germline V gene sequence: CDR1 MNHNY, CDR2 SVGAGI (reference sequence). The CDR3 runs 14 residues. CDR3 residues: CASGMGLAYNEQFF. As DNA, the CDR3 is TGTGCCAGCGGAATGGGACTAGCCTACAATGAGCAGTTCTTC.

This rearrangement joins TRBV7-6 to TRBJ2-1, with 8 bases fitting TRBD2. Per germline, CDR1 SGHVS and CDR2 FNYEAQ. The J segment lost 7 bases and the V segment lost 5 bases, leaving 13 bases of the junction unmatched. This CDR3 has 16 residues. As DNA, the CDR3 is TGTGCCAGCAGCCGATTAAGCGGGGGTCAGAGGAATGAGCAGTTCTTC. It encodes CASSRLSGGQRNEQFF.

Comment on this clone: At one of its ends the junction is not consistent with the germline gene, which may arise from a read error. The chain is built from TRBV7-2 and TRBJ2-5; D unclear. Germline V gives CDR1 SGHTA, CDR2 FQGNSA. CDR3 size: 13 residues. The CDR3 bases are TGTGCCAGCGGCTCGTCGTTCCAAGGGACCCAGTACTTC. This sequence encodes CASGSSFQGTQYF. The full variable domain, rest sourced from reference TRBV7-2 and TRBJ2-5, is GAGVSQSPSNKVTEKGKDVELRCDPISGHTALYWYRQSLGQGLEFLIYFQGNSAPDKSGLPSDRFSAERTGGSVSTLTIQRTQQEDSAVYLCASGSSFQGTQYFGPGTRLLVL.

This clone was seen more than once but under ten times. A much larger clone lies a single base off, so this may be a read error. The V gene is TRBV25-1, the J gene TRBJ2-5; 8 bases line up with TRBD2. Germline CDR1 is MGHDK and CDR2 is SYGVNS. V lost 6 bases, J lost 3 bases, and 15 bases stayed unmatched. There are 17 residues in the CDR3. CDR3: CASSRGSSGGAKETQYF. CDR3 DNA sequence: TGTGCCAGCAGCCGCGGGTCCTCCGGGGGGGCTAAAGAGACCCAGTACTTC.

This clone has more than one count but fewer than ten. The CDR3 coding sequence is TGTGCCAGCATGAGCGGGAGGCTCTCAAACATTCAGTACTTC. It is translated as CASMSGRLSNIQYF. This rearrangement joins TRBV19 to TRBJ2-4, with TRBD2 matching over 9 bases. The V gene's germline CDR1 is LNHDA and CDR2 SQIVND (reference sequence). V lost 9 bases and J lost 6; bases outside the gene matches: 9. The CDR3 loop spans 14 amino acids.

The sample holds a few counts of this clone. The chain combines TRBV7-2 with TRBJ1-6; D gene uncertain. Trimming took 5 bases from V and 7 from J, leaving 12 bases between them. There are 14 residues in the CDR3. Germline V CDR1 and CDR2: SGHTA, FQGNSA. The CDR3 DNA sequence: TGTGCCAGCAGCCCCTGGACGGAAAATTCACCCCTCCACTTT. It translates to CASSPWTENSPLHF.

There are a few counts of this clone. The V and J genes are TRBV19 and TRBJ2-1, with D hard to call. Germline V gene sequence: CDR1 LNHDA, CDR2 SQIVND (reference sequence). The CDR3 runs to 15 residues. The V gene lost 5 bases and the J gene lost 1 base, with 12 bases spanning the gap. CDR3 coding DNA: TGTGCCAGTAGTCGGGTGGCTGGGTCCTACAATGAGCAGTTCTTC. It translates to CASSRVAGSYNEQFF.

This clone showed up just a few times. The chain carries TRBV10-3 and TRBJ2-4, with 7 bases aligning to TRBD1. The trim removed 0 bases at V and 7 bases at J, leaving 6 bases unmatched. The CDR3 consists of 15 residues. CDR1 is ENHRY, CDR2 SYGVKD, per germline. DNA of the CDR3: TGTGCCATCAGTGAGTCCCTAACAGGGGCGAACATTCAGTACTTC. This codes for CAISESLTGANIQYF.

The chain combines TRBV25-1 with TRBJ2-5, with TRBD2 matching over 8 bases. The DNA matches TRBJ2-7 better at its end, which makes the J call doubtful. CDR1 is MGHDK, CDR2 SYGVNS, per germline. This CDR3 is built from 13 residues. This CDR3 is CASSGGASYEQYF. The CDR3, as DNA: TGTGCCAGCAGCGGGGGGGCCTCCTACGAGCAGTACTTC.